This T cell receptor (beta chain) was profiled in a study of CD8 T cells in Susac syndrome. The RNA, 0.5 to 1 ug, was put through reverse transcription using random hexamers. TCRdb used MiXCR to reprocess the immunoSEQ multiplex PCR reads, holding one entry per CDR3 protein. The sample shows 110,000 or so distinct CDR3 sequences, around 94% of them seen only once. With regard to this clonotype: No antigen is known for it.

Regarding the study as a whole: That the number of individuals in its TCR sequencing and HLA analysis was relatively small was acknowledged by the study.

The sample consisted of CD4+ T cells from PBMCs. The source of this sequence is a human donor with multiple sclerosis.

CDR3 nucleotide sequence: TGTGCCAGCAGCTTAGCCCGAGGGACGGACACTGAAGCTTTCTTT. It translates to CASSLARGTDTEAFF. This chain links TRBV7-2 with TRBJ1-1; D perhaps matches TRBD1 (5 bases). V lost 0 bases and J 3 bases, leaving 11 bases between the germline ends. Germline V gives CDR1 SGHTA, CDR2 FQGNSA. This CDR3 comprises 15 residues.